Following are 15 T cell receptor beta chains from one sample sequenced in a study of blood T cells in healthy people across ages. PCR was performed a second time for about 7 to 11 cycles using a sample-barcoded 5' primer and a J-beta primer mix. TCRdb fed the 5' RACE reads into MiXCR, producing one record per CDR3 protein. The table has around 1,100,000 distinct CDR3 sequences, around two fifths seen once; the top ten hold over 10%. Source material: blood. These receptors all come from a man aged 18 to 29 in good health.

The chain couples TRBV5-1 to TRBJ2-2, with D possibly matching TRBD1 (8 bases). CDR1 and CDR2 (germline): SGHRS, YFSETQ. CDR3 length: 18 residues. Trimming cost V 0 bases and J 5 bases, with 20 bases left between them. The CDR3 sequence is CASSLEPPTGGVTGELFF. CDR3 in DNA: TGCGCCAGCAGCTTGGAACCCCCTACAGGGGGGGTAACCGGGGAGCTGTTTTTT.

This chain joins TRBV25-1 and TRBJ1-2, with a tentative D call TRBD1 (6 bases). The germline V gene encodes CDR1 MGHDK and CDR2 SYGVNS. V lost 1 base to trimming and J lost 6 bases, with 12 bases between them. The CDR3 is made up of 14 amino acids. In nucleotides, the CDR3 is TGTGCCAGCAGTGAATGGGGCAGGGGTAATGGCTACACCTTC. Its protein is CASSEWGRGNGYTF.

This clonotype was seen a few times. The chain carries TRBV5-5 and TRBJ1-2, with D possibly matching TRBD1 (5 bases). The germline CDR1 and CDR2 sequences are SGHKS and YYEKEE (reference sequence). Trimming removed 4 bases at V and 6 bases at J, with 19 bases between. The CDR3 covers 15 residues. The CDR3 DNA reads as TGTGCCAGCAGCCCATCAGGGTTGTACGTGGATGGCTACACCTTC. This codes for CASSPSGLYVDGYTF.

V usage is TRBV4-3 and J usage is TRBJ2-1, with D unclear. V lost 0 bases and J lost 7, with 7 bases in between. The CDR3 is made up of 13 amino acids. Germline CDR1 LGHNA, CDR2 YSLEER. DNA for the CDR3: TGCGCCAGCAGCCAAGAAGGCAATAATGAGCAGTTCTTC. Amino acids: CASSQEGNNEQFF.

The CDR3 loop is CASSPSGVNYGYTF. The CDR3 DNA sequence: TGTGCCAGCAGCCCGTCAGGGGTGAACTATGGCTACACCTTC. This chain links TRBV7-2 with TRBJ1-2, with D perhaps TRBD1 (6 bases). Germline CDR1 reads SGHTA; CDR2 reads FQGNSA. This CDR3 has 14 residues. Between the trimmed V and J ends, which lost 5 bases and 2 bases, there was a span of 12 bases.

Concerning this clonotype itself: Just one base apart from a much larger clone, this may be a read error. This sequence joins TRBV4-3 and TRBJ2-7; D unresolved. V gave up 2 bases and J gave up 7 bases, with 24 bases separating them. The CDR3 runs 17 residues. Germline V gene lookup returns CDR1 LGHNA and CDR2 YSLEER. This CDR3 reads CASSQNHPALSYNEQYF. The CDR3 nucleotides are TGCGCCAGCAGCCAAAATCATCCGGCGCTCTCCTACAATGAGCAGTACTTC.

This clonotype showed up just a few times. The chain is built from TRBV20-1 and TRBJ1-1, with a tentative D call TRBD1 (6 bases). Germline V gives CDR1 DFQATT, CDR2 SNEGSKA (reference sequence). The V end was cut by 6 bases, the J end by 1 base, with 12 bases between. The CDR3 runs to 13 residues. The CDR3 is CSALGGPNTEAFF. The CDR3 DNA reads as TGCAGTGCCCTGGGGGGGCCGAACACTGAAGCTTTCTTT.

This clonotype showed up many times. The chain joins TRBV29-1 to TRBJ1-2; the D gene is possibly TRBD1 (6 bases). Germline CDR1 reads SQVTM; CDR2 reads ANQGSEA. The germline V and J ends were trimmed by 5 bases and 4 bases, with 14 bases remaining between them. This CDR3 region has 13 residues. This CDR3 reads CSVRSDSVYGYTF. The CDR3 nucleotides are TGCAGCGTTAGATCGGACAGCGTCTATGGCTACACCTTC.

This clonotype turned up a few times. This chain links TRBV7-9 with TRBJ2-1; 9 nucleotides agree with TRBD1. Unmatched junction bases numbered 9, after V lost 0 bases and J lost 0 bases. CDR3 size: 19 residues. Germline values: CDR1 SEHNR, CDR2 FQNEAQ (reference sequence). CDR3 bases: TGTGCCAGCAGCTTAGCGTACAGGGGGCGTCCCCCCTCCTACAATGAGCAGTTCTTC. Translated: CASSLAYRGRPPSYNEQFF.

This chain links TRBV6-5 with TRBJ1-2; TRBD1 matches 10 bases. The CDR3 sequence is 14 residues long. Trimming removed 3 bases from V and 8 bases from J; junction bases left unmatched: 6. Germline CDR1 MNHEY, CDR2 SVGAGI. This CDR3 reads CASSYDRGRRGYTF. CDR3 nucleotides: TGTGCCAGCAGTTATGACAGGGGGCGGAGAGGCTACACCTTC.

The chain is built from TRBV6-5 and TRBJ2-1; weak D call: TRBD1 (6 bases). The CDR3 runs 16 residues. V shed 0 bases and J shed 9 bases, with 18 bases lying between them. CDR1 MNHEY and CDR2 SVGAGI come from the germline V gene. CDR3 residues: CASSYSTQGSFSEQFF. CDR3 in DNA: TGTGCCAGCAGTTACTCTACGCAGGGGTCATTTAGTGAGCAGTTCTTC.

The chain's CDR3 is CASFYPDRGTNEKLFF. Written as DNA, the CDR3 is TGTGCCAGCTTTTACCCGGACCGTGGAACTAATGAAAAACTGTTTTTT. The genes are TRBV7-6 and TRBJ1-4; D not resolved. The V and J ends lost 8 bases and 1 base respectively, with 17 bases between them. The CDR3 extends over 16 amino acids. Per the germline V gene, CDR1 is SGHVS and CDR2 is FNYEAQ.

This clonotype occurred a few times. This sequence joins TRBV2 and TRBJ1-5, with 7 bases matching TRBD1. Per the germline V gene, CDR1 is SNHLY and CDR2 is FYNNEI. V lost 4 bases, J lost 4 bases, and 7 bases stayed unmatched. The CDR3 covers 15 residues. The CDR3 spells CASSGGTVGNQPQHF. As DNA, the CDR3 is TGTGCCAGCAGTGGTGGGACAGTGGGAAATCAGCCCCAGCATTTT.

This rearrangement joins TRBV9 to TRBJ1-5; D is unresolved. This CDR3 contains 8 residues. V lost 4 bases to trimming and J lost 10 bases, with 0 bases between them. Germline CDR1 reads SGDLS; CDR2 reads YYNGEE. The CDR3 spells CASSPQHF. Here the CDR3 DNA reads TGTGCCAGCAGCCCCCAGCATTTT.

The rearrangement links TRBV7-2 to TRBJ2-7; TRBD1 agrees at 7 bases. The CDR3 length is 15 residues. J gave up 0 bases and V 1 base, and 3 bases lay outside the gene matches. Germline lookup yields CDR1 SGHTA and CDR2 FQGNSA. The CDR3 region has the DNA TGTGCCAGCAGCTTAGTCGGGGACAGCTCCTACGAGCAGTACTTC. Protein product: CASSLVGDSSYEQYF. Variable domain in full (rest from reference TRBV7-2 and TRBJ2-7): GAGVSQSPSNKVTEKGKDVELRCDPISGHTALYWYRQSLGQGLEFLIYFQGNSAPDKSGLPSDRFSAERTGGSVSTLTIQRTQQEDSAVYLCASSLVGDSSYEQYFGPGTRLTVT.